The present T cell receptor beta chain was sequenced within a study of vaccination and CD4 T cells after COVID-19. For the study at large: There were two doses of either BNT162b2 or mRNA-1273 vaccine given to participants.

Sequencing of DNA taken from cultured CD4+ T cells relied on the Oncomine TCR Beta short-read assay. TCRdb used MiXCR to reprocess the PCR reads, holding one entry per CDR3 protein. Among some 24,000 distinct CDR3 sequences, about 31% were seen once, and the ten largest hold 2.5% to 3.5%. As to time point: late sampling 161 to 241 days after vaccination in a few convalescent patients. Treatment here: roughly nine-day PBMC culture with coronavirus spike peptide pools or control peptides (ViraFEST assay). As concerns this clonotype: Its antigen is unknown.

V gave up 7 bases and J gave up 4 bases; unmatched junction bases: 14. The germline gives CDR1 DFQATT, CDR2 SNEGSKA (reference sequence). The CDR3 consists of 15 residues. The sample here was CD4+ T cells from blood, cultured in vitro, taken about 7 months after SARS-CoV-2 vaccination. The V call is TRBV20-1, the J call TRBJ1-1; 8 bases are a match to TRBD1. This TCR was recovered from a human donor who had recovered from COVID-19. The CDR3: CSVVPPYTGGTEAFF. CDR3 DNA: TGCAGTGTTGTACCCCCGTATACAGGGGGCACTGAAGCTTTCTTT.